The 30 T cell receptor beta chains below come from one sample, sequenced in a study of siplizumab effects on memory and regulatory T cells. The protocol was immunoSEQ multiplex PCR, while the TCRdb copy is restricted to in-frame clones and leaves out a portion. The top ten hold 15% of the sample, which has under 7,000 clones, just over 60% seen once. The sample was effector memory CD8+ T cells sorted from blood. The sample's subset: unstimulated CD8+ effector memory T cells. All receptors derive from a human donor in good health.

The chain couples TRBV4-3 to TRBJ1-1; no definite D call. This CDR3 region has 15 residues. From germline, CDR1 is LGHNA and CDR2 YSLEER. The V end was cut by 0 bases, the J end by 1 base, with 9 bases between. CDR3 in amino acids: CASSQDRGRNTEAFF. CDR3 DNA sequence: TGCGCCAGCAGCCAAGATCGGGGAAGGAACACTGAAGCTTTCTTT.

The chain has TRBV7-9 and TRBJ2-5, with 15 bases that match TRBD2. The V segment lost 8 bases and the J segment 5 bases; nucleotides outside the gene matches: 3. Germline V gene sequence: CDR1 SEHNR, CDR2 FQNEAQ (reference sequence). The CDR3 extends over 14 amino acids. The CDR3, as DNA: TGTGCCAGCCGCGGGACTAGCGGGGGGGAGACCCAGTACTTC. Amino acid sequence: CASRGTSGGETQYF.

The rearrangement uses TRBV7-2 and TRBJ2-1, with 7 bases fitting TRBD2. J was trimmed by 7 bases and V by 5 bases; bases with no gene match: 2. CDR1 SGHTA and CDR2 FQGNSA come from the germline V gene. This CDR3 comprises 12 residues. CDR3: CASSGLENEQFF. CDR3 bases: TGTGCCAGCAGCGGACTAGAAAATGAGCAGTTCTTC. The variable domain in full, with the rest retrieved from reference TRBV7-2 and TRBJ2-1, is GAGVSQSPSNKVTEKGKDVELRCDPISGHTALYWYRQSLGQGLEFLIYFQGNSAPDKSGLPSDRFSAERTGGSVSTLTIQRTQQEDSAVYLCASSGLENEQFFGPGTRLTVL.

The chain carries TRBV9 and TRBJ1-3; no firm D call. With 3 bases removed from V and 0 bases from J, the gap between germline ends came to 7 bases. Germline V lookup: CDR1 SGDLS, CDR2 YYNGEE. The length of the CDR3 is 14 residues. The CDR3 protein is CASSGGNSGNTIYF. The CDR3 DNA follows: TGTGCCAGCAGCGGTGGGAACTCTGGAAACACCATATATTTT.

This clone was found a few times. The junction and the germline gene differ at one end; a read error may be behind it. J is TRBJ1-2 and V is TRBV5-1; weak D call: TRBD1 (5 bases). The CDR3 extends over 13 amino acids. From germline, CDR1 is SGHRS and CDR2 YFSETQ. CDR3 sequence: CASSLNQGHGYTF. The CDR3 DNA follows: TGTGCCAGCAGCTTGAATCAGGGCCATGGCTACACCTTC.

V and J are TRBV4-2 and TRBJ1-6, with a possible D match to TRBD1 (6 bases). The CDR3 loop spans 16 amino acids. Germline V gene lookup returns CDR1 LGHNA and CDR2 YNFKEQ. With 3 bases removed from V and 9 bases from J, the gap between germline ends came to 18 bases. CDR3 loop: CASSQELQGTGSPLHF. The CDR3 region has the DNA TGTGCCAGCAGCCAGGAGCTACAGGGTACTGGTTCACCCCTCCACTTT.

The genes are TRBV9 and TRBJ2-2; the match to TRBD1 covers 8 bases. CDR1 and CDR2 (germline): SGDLS, YYNGEE. CDR3 size: 16 residues. V lost 2 bases, J lost 4 bases, and 7 bases stayed unmatched. Written as DNA, the CDR3 is TGTGCCAGCAGCGTGTTCGGACAGGGCGGCACCGGGGAGCTGTTTTTT. This gives the protein CASSVFGQGGTGELFF.

The table lists this clone with a few counts. V gene TRBV4-2 combines with J gene TRBJ2-7; TRBD2 matches 7 bases. The CDR3 has 14 amino acids. The V gene end was trimmed by 3 bases and the J gene end by 4 bases; junction bases not matched to a gene: 6. Per the germline V gene, CDR1 is LGHNA and CDR2 is YNFKEQ. The CDR3 nucleotides read TGTGCCAGCAGCCACCAGCGGGGATTTTACGAGCAGTACTTC. Its translation: CASSHQRGFYEQYF.

This chain's CDR3 is CASSQGGGAYEQYF. The CDR3 DNA follows: TGCGCCAGCAGCCAAGGCGGGGGGGCCTACGAGCAGTACTTC. The chain joins TRBV4-3 to TRBJ2-7; 9 nucleotides agree with TRBD2. The CDR3 loop spans 14 amino acids. After removal of 1 base from V and 2 bases from J, the junction contained 0 bases not matched to a gene. In germline, CDR1 is LGHNA, CDR2 YSLEER.

CDR3 DNA: TGTGCCTCCCGGGAGGGCGGTAACGAGCAGTACTTC. This encodes CASREGGNEQYF. The rearrangement joins TRBV30 to TRBJ2-7; 8 bases match TRBD2. The CDR3 contains 12 residues. After removal of 7 bases from V and 5 bases from J, the junction contained 7 bases not matched to a gene. Per the germline V gene, CDR1 is GTSNPN and CDR2 is SVGIG (reference sequence).

V usage is TRBV18 and J usage is TRBJ2-3, with 9 bases lining up with TRBD1. Trimming at V came to 3 bases and at J to 8 bases, leaving 9 bases not matched to a gene. The CDR3 is 15 residues long. Germline CDR1 is KGHSH and CDR2 is LQKENI. As DNA, the CDR3 is TGTGCCAGCTCACCGGGACAGGGTGAATTGGTTACGCAGTATTTT. Residues: CASSPGQGELVTQYF.

For this clone: Mismatch with germline at one junction end may stem from a read error. The CDR3 region has the DNA TGCAGCGTGGAAGGGACAGAAGGGAGTGAGCAGTTCTTC. Its translation is CSVEGTEGSEQFF. The chain joins TRBV29-1 to TRBJ2-1, with 7 nucleotides matching TRBD1. The CDR3 contains 13 residues. Germline values: CDR1 SQVTM, CDR2 ANQGSEA.

A single count supports this clone. CDR3 residues: CASSPGRLNYGYTF. CDR3 nucleotide sequence: TGTGCCAGCAGTCCGGGACGGCTTAACTATGGCTACACCTTC. The rearrangement joins TRBV27 to TRBJ1-2, with D tentatively TRBD1 (5 bases). Germline V CDR1 and CDR2: MNHEY, SMNVEV (reference sequence). The CDR3 has 14 residues. Trimming shortened V by 5 bases and J by 1 base, and 11 bases separated the two germline ends.

Within the sample, this clone is medium-sized (0.01 to 0.1%). The chain joins TRBV4-3 to TRBJ2-2; TRBD2 matches at 9 bases. The CDR3 runs to 17 residues. V trimming: 1 base; J trimming: 6 bases; junction bases outside the gene matches: 9. CDR1 is LGHNA and CDR2 is YSLEER in the germline V gene. The CDR3 DNA reads as TGCGCCAGCAGCCAAGGGTCAGCGGGGGGTATCTCCGGGGAGCTGTTTTTT. Amino acids: CASSQGSAGGISGELFF.

This rearrangement joins TRBV28 to TRBJ2-7, with D perhaps matching TRBD1 or TRBD2 (5 bases each). Germline V gene lookup returns CDR1 MDHEN and CDR2 SYDVKM. The CDR3 consists of 14 residues. Deletions cut 2 bases from V and 4 bases from J, with 12 bases between. For the CDR3, the DNA is TGTGCCAGCAGTTTAAGACGTGGGGGATACGAGCAGTACTTC. Protein: CASSLRRGGYEQYF.

This clone appeared a few times. This chain connects TRBV5-1 to TRBJ2-2; 7 bases line up with TRBD1. CDR1 and CDR2 from the germline V gene are SGHRS and YFSETQ. The junction had 3 bases not matched to a gene; V was cut back by 0 bases and J by 4 bases. The CDR3 consists of 15 residues. The CDR3 nucleotides read TGCGCCAGCAGCTTGGGTCCAGGGGGCACCGGGGAGCTGTTTTTT. Translated, it gives CASSLGPGGTGELFF. Drawing the rest from reference TRBV5-1 and TRBJ2-2, the complete variable domain is KAGVTQTPRYLIKTRGQQVTLSCSPISGHRSVSWYQQTPGQGLQFLFEYFSETQRNKGNFPGRFSGRQFSNSRSEMNVSTLELGDSALYLCASSLGPGGTGELFFGEGSRLTVL.

V is TRBV6-4 and J is TRBJ2-2; 8 bases map to TRBD2. The CDR3 contains 16 residues. The J segment lost 1 base and the V segment lost 2 bases, leaving 3 bases of the junction unmatched. Germline V gene lookup returns CDR1 MRHNA and CDR2 SNTAGT. The CDR3 bases are TGTGCCAGCAGTGACACGGCGGGGGGGAACACCGGGGAGCTGTTTTTT. Its protein product is CASSDTAGGNTGELFF.

This clone ranks as large (0.1 to 1%). The rearrangement uses TRBV11-2 and TRBJ2-7, with D unclear. Germline loops: CDR1 SGHAT, CDR2 FQNNGV. The CDR3 covers 14 residues. With 1 base removed from V and 2 bases from J, the gap between germline ends came to 9 bases. The CDR3 loop is CASSLGQTPYEQYF. In DNA form, the CDR3 reads TGTGCCAGCAGCTTAGGGCAGACTCCCTACGAGCAGTACTTC.

The chain uses TRBV5-4 and TRBJ2-7; 9 bases fit TRBD2. V shed 4 bases, J shed 1 base, and the junction held 9 bases outside the gene matches. The germline V gene encodes CDR1 SGHNT and CDR2 YYREEE (reference sequence). CDR3 length: 16 residues. The CDR3 region is CASSPSVAGDSYEQYF. CDR3 coding DNA: TGTGCCAGCAGCCCCTCTGTAGCGGGGGATTCCTACGAGCAGTACTTC.

J is TRBJ2-3 and V is TRBV28; 8 nucleotides line up with TRBD1. The V gene end was trimmed by 2 bases and the J gene end by 3 bases; junction bases not matched to a gene: 7. The CDR3 length is 16 residues. The germline CDR1 and CDR2 sequences are MDHEN and SYDVKM. The CDR3 nucleotides are TGTGCCAGCAGTTTACGGGCAGGGGGCTTTACAGATACGCAGTATTTT. Translation gives CASSLRAGGFTDTQYF.

The chain uses TRBV28 and TRBJ2-7, with no clear D. Germline V lookup: CDR1 MDHEN, CDR2 SYDVKM. V lost 4 bases and J lost 7, with 8 bases in between. The CDR3 has 11 residues. CDR3 nucleotide sequence: TGTGCCAGCAGTTGGTCTAGGGAGCAGTACTTC. Translated, it gives CASSWSREQYF.

By sample share, this clone is medium-sized. J is TRBJ2-7 and V is TRBV28, with D uncertain. From germline, CDR1 is MDHEN and CDR2 SYDVKM. The CDR3 length is 14 residues. Trimming cost V 4 bases and J 0 bases, with 10 bases left between them. DNA of the CDR3: TGTGCCAGCAGTTCGCTGATGAGCTCCTACGAGCAGTACTTC. Amino acid sequence: CASSSLMSSYEQYF.

Here the CDR3 DNA reads TGTGCCAGCAGCCCCGGGACAGGGGGCGAGGCTTTCTTT. Translating it yields CASSPGTGGEAFF. The genes are TRBV7-9 and TRBJ1-1; 12 positions match TRBD1. This CDR3 is 13 amino acids long. The germline gives CDR1 SEHNR, CDR2 FQNEAQ (reference sequence). V trimming: 5 bases; J trimming: 11 bases; junction bases outside the gene matches: 6.

J is TRBJ1-2 and V is TRBV9, with D tentatively TRBD1 (5 bases). V was pared by 4 bases and J by 2 bases, with 15 bases between. The CDR3 loop spans 15 amino acids. CDR1 and CDR2 from the germline V gene are SGDLS and YYNGEE. In nucleotides, the CDR3 is TGTGCCAGCAGCCCTTTTGACAGTTTAAACTATGGCTACACCTTC. It encodes CASSPFDSLNYGYTF. Supplemented by reference TRBV9 and TRBJ1-2, the full variable domain reads DSGVTQTPKHLITATGQRVTLRCSPRSGDLSVYWYQQSLDQGLQFLIQYYNGEERAKGNILERFSAQQFPDLHSELNLSSLELGDSALYFCASSPFDSLNYGYTFGSGTRLTVV.

Sample share makes this clone medium-sized. The CDR3 spells CASSSGTGESPLHF. The CDR3 nucleotides are TGTGCCAGTTCCTCAGGGACAGGGGAATCACCCCTCCACTTT. J is TRBJ1-6 and V is TRBV6-4; 10 nucleotides align to TRBD1. Unmatched junction bases numbered 9, after V lost 9 bases and J lost 10 bases. This CDR3 comprises 14 residues. Germline V gene data show CDR1 as MRHNA and CDR2 as SNTAGT.

This clone was seen a few times. The chain joins TRBV18 to TRBJ1-1, with 7 positions matching TRBD1. The CDR3 is 19 amino acids. The V gene end was trimmed by 3 bases and the J gene end by 2 bases; junction bases not matched to a gene: 18. Germline assignment: CDR1 KGHSH and CDR2 LQKENI. The CDR3 DNA reads as TGTGCCAGCTCACCCGGAACCGGGACAGAACTATTTCACAACACTGAAGCTTTCTTT. Residues: CASSPGTGTELFHNTEAFF.

V usage is TRBV15 and J usage is TRBJ2-2; the D gene could be TRBD1 or TRBD2 (6 bases each). The germline CDR1 and CDR2 sequences are LNHNV and YYDKDF (reference sequence). V gave up 0 bases and J gave up 3 bases, with 11 bases separating them. The CDR3 totals 16 residues. CDR3 DNA sequence: TGTGCCACCAGCAGAGAACGGGGGCCCTACACCGGGGAGCTGTTTTTT. Its protein is CATSRERGPYTGELFF.

This clone was counted a single time. One end of the junction fails to match germline, which may point to a read error. The V call is TRBV20-1, the J call TRBJ2-3; possible D gene TRBD1, 5 bases. Germline assignment: CDR1 DFQATT and CDR2 SNEGSKA (reference sequence). The CDR3 consists of 9 residues. DNA for the CDR3: TGCAGTGCCGACCCGCCAGGGCAGTTT. Its translation: CSADPPGQF.

This clone was seen a handful of times. The J gene is TRBJ2-1, the V gene TRBV5-4; 11 positions agree with TRBD2. Germline CDR1 and CDR2: SGHNT and YYREEE (reference sequence). J lost 9 bases, V lost 4 bases, and 18 bases had no gene match. This CDR3 comprises 18 residues. CDR3 loop: CASSGEGVLAGGTSEQFF. The DNA for the CDR3 is TGTGCCAGCAGCGGAGAGGGTGTGCTAGCGGGGGGTACGAGTGAGCAGTTCTTC.

This clone was seen more than once but under ten times. The chain employs TRBV20-1 and TRBJ2-1; D unclear. The CDR3 has 10 residues. The V end was cut by 2 bases, the J end by 4 bases, with 0 bases between. The germline V gene has CDR1 DFQATT and CDR2 SNEGSKA (reference sequence). The CDR3 DNA reads TGCAGTGCTAGATACAATGAGCAGTTCTTC. As protein: CSARYNEQFF.